The text below deals with one T cell receptor beta chain. This clone was detected a few times. Its antigen is not yet known. This receptor is murine, so its gene names and germline sequences reflect the mouse genome. The CDR3 goes on 1 residue after the read ends, and that part is filled in from the germline J gene. V trim: 5 bases; J trim: 7 bases; unmatched bases: 10. CDR1 LGHDT and CDR2 YNNKQL were looked up in the germline V gene (reference sequence). The CDR3 goes from the cysteine to the phenylalanine over 17 residues. Shown are 48 bases from within the CDR3, in frame from base 1. These data belong to a study of tissue T cells after allogeneic stem cell transplantation (dated by TCRdb to between 2021 and 2024). Regarding the study in general: TCR beta repertoires were profiled across many tissues obtained from research autopsies of patients with and without GVHD, as well as in mouse models of GVHD. The human arm was a prospective observational study without blinding or randomization.

The library was prepared using the immunoSEQ multiplex PCR assay. Adaptive Biotechnologies performed the TCRbeta CDR3 sequencing at survey depth and reported CDR3 sequences, V/J genes, productive frequency and template counts. TCR beta CDR3 regions were amplified from genomic DNA rather than RNA. On the study's bioinformatics: Jensen-Shannon divergence was used to quantify pairwise repertoire overlap between tissues, with a value of 1 meaning complete divergence and a value of 0 meaning identical repertoires. Tissues were clustered by single-linkage agglomerative hierarchical clustering of pairwise JSD values, and the clustering results were displayed as dendrograms. GLIPH2 was run on all patient samples with simulation_depth 1000, kmer_min_depth 3 and cdr3_length_cutoff 8, and groups with more than two unique CDR3s were retained. A standardized tissue-overlap score was generated by extrapolating Jaccard GLIPH-group overlap across patients to a standard repertoire size of 1000 clones. Linear mixed-effect models, with tissue included as a fixed effect and individual included as a random effect, were used to assess associations of diversity with clinical or experimental variables. TCRdb took this table from immuneACCESS and kept in-frame rearrangements with V and J called. Such tables lack part of the clones; where checked against another copy, unresolved V genes explain under half of the gap, and the rest is unexplained. The V and J calls and clone size come from that table; D and trimming were worked out from the DNA. This sample lists about 6,800 clones; 30% to 35% were detected once. The ten largest make up just under 6.5% of the sample.

The time point label on this specimen signifies: mouse harvest day 14 after allogeneic transplant. Mouse grafts combined 10^7 T-cell-depleted bone marrow cells with 10^6 splenic CD5+ T cells, given via tail vein injection. A major MHC-mismatch B6 (H2b) into BALB/c (H2d) model was used to model mouse GVHD, and tissues were profiled at day 7 or 14. On day 7 or 14 post-transplant, mouse tissues and retro-orbital blood were harvested with separate sterile tools for each animal, and livers were flushed before harvest. Before genomic DNA was isolated with the DNeasy Blood & Tissue Kit, mouse tissues were minced with razor blades in buffered saline. General conclusions and limits of the study: Few T cell clones were found to be shared across patients, but shared repertoire signatures across patients were revealed in a tissue-specific fashion by motif-based clustering. Within patients, how anatomically similar tissues were was a major factor shaping TCR repertoire composition, regardless of disease or transplant status. In both patients and mice, T cells from blood and spleen covered only a limited part of the TCR repertoire found in tissues. The study did not determine which tissue TCRs were alloreactive or antigen-specific, and some clones might have been persisting host cells. Sampling depth was acknowledged as a limitation, and the patient cohort was both small and clinically heterogeneous.

The sample was skin. The receptor was isolated from a female BALB/c mouse given C57BL/6 T cells with graft-versus-host disease after an allogeneic hematopoietic cell transplant. This sequence uses TRBV4 and TRBJ2-1; 14 bases in between match TRBD2. Here the CDR3 is given as CASSHRDWGGARAEQFF. The part of the CDR3 DNA that was read is TGTGCCAGCAGCCACCGGGACTGGGGGGGCGCAAGGGCTGAGCAGTTC.